Presented here are 2 T cell receptor beta chains from one specimen sequenced in a study of OX40 agonist ivuxolimab in advanced cancers. Using immunoSEQ multiplex PCR, the repertoire was profiled, and TCRdb retains in-frame clones only, with some absent. The data show 40,000 to 60,000 clones, with roughly four fifths seen just once and 1.6% held by the top ten. The sample consisted of CD4+ or CD8+ T cells sorted from blood, taken in a trial of the OX40 agonist ivuxolimab. These receptors all stem from an adult with an advanced solid tumor such as melanoma, head and neck, liver or kidney cancer.

This clone was recorded only once. Germline is not matched at one junction end, which may reflect a read error. The chain combines TRBV14 with TRBJ2-1; 10 bases match TRBD2. This CDR3 is 13 amino acids long. Per germline, CDR1 SGHDN and CDR2 FVKESK. CDR3 DNA: TGTGCCAGCAGCCAAGAGCCTAGCGGGAGATATCTCTTC. This encodes CASSQEPSGRYLF.

The genes are TRBV19 and TRBJ1-1; TRBD1 aligns across 7 bases. The germline CDR1 and CDR2 sequences are LNHDA and SQIVND (reference sequence). The ends lost 3 bases at V and 5 bases at J; junction bases unmatched: 3. The CDR3 runs 13 residues. CDR3 sequence (DNA): TGTGCCAGTAGTATCCTACAGGGGACTGAAGCTTTCTTT. Its translation is CASSILQGTEAFF.